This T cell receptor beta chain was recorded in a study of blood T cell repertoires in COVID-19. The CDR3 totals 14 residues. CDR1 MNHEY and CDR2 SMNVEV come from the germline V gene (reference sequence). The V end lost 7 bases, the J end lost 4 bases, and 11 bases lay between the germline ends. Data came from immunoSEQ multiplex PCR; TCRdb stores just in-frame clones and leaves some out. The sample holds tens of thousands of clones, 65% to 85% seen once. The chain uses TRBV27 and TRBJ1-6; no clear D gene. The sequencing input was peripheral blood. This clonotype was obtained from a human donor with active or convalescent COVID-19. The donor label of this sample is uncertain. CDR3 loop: CASTLTAYNSPLHF. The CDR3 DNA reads TGTGCCAGCACCCTTACTGCTTATAATTCACCCCTCCACTTT.